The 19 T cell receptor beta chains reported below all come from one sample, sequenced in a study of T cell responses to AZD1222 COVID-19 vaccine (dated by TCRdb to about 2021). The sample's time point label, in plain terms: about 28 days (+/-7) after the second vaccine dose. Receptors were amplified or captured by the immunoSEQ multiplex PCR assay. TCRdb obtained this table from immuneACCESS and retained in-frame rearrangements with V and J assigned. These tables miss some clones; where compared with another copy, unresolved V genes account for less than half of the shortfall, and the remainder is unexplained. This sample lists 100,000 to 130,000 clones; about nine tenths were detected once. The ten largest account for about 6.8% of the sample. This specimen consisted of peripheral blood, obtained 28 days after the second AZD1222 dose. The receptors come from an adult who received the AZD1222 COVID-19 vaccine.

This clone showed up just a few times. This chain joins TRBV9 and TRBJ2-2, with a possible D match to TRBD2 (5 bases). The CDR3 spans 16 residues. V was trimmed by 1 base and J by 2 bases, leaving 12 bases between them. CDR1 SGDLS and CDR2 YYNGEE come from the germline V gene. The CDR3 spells CASSVSRTVNTGELFF. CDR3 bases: TGTGCCAGCAGCGTAAGTCGGACTGTTAACACCGGGGAGCTGTTTTTT.

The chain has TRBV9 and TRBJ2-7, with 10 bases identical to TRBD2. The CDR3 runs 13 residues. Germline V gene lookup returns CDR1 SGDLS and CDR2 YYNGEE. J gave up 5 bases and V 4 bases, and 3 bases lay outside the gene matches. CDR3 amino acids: CASSPSGGDEQYF. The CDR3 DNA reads TGTGCCAGCAGCCCCAGCGGGGGGGACGAGCAGTACTTC.

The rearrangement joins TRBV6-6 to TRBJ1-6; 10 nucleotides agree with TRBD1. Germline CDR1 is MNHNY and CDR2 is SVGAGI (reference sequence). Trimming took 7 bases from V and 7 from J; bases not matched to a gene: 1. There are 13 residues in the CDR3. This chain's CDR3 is CASKDRGNSPLHF. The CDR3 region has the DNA TGTGCCAGCAAGGACAGGGGGAATTCACCCCTCCACTTT.

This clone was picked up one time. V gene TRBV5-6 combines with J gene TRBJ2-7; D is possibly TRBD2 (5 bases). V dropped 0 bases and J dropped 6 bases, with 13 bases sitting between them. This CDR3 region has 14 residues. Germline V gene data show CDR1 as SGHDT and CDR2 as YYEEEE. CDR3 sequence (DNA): TGTGCCAGCAGCTTGGGCCTAGCAGGTGGCGAGCAGTACTTC. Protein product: CASSLGLAGGEQYF.

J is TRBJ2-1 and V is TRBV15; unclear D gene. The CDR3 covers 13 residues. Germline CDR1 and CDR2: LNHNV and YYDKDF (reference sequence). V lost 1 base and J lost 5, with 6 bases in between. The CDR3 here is CATSRGSNNEQFF. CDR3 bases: TGTGCCACCAGCAGAGGGTCCAACAATGAGCAGTTCTTC.

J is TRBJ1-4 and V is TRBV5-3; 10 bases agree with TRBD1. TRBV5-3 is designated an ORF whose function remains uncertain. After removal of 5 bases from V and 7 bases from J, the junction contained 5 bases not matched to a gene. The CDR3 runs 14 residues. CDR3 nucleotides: TGTGCCAGAAGTTTGACAGGGGGCGGTGAAAAACTGTTTTTT. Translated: CARSLTGGGEKLFF.

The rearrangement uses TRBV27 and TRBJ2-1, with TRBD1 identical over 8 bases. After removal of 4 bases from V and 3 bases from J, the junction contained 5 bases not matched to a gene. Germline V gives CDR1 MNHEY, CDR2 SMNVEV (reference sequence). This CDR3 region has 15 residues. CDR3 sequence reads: CASSSRGPIYNEQFF. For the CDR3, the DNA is TGTGCCAGCAGTTCCAGGGGGCCTATCTACAATGAGCAGTTCTTC.

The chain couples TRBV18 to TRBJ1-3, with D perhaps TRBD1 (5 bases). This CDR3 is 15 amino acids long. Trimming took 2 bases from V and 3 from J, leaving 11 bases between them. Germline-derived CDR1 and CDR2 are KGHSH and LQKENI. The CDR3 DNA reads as TGTGCCAGCTCACCAGGGCAGGGTGATGGAAACACCATATATTTT. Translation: CASSPGQGDGNTIYF. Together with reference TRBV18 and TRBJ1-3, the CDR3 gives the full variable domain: NAGVMQNPRHLVRRRGQEARLRCSPMKGHSHVYWYRQLPEEGLKFMVYLQKENIIDESGMPKERFSAEFPKEGPSILRIQQVVRGDSAAYFCASSPGQGDGNTIYFGEGSWLTVV.

CDR3 protein: CASSHGLAGVETQYF. For the CDR3, the DNA is TGTGCCAGCAGCCACGGACTAGCGGGAGTAGAGACCCAGTACTTC. The rearrangement uses TRBV11-3 and TRBJ2-5; 13 bases line up with TRBD2. Germline assignment: CDR1 SGHNT and CDR2 YENEEA. This CDR3 spans 15 amino acids. After removal of 5 bases from V and 4 bases from J, the junction contained 4 bases not matched to a gene.

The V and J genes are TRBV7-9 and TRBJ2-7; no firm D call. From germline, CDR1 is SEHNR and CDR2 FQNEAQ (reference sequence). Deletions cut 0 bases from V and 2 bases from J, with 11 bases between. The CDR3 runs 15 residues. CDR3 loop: CASSLAPGAAYEQYF. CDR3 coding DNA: TGTGCCAGCAGCTTAGCCCCAGGTGCTGCCTACGAGCAGTACTTC.

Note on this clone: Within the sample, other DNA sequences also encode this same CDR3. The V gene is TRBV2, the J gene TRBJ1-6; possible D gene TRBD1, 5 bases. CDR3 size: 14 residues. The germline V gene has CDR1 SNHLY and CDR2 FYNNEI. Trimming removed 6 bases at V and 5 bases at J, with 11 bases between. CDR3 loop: CASSGDGDNSPLHF. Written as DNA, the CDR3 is TGTGCCAGCAGCGGGGACGGTGATAATTCACCCCTCCACTTT.

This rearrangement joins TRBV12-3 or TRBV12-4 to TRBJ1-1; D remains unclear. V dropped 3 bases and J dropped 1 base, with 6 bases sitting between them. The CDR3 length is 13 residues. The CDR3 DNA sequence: TGTGCCAGCAGTTTCACAGAGAACACTGAAGCTTTCTTT. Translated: CASSFTENTEAFF.

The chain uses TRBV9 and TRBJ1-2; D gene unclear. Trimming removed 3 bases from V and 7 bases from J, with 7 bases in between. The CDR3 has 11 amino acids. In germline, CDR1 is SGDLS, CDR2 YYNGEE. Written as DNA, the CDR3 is TGTGCCAGCAGCGGGACCCTTGGCTACACCTTC. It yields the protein CASSGTLGYTF.

CDR3 sequence reads: CAAGGFDYGYTF. Written as DNA, the CDR3 is TGTGCAGCGGGGGGATTCGACTATGGCTACACCTTC. This chain joins TRBV3-1 (or the pseudogene TRBV3-2) and TRBJ1-2; TRBD1 is a possible D gene (5 bases). The germline gives CDR1 LGHDT, CDR2 YNNKEL (reference sequence). The length of the CDR3 is 12 residues.

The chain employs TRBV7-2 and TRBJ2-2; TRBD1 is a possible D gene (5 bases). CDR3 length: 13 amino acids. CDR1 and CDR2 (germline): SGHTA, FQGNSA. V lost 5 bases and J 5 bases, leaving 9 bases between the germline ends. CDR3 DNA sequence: TGTGCCAGCAGCCGTCAGGGAACCGGGGAGCTGTTTTTT. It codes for CASSRQGTGELFF.

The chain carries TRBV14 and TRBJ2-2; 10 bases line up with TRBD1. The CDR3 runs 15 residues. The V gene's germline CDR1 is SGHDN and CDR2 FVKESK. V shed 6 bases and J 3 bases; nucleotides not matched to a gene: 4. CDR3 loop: CASSRTGGYTGELFF. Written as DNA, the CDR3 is TGTGCCAGCAGTAGGACAGGGGGATACACCGGGGAGCTGTTTTTT. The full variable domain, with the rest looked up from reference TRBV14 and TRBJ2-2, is EAGVTQFPSHSVIEKGQTVTLRCDPISGHDNLYWYRRVMGKEIKFLLHFVKESKQDESGMPNNRFLAERTGGTYSTLKVQPAELEDSGVYFCASSRTGGYTGELFFGEGSRLTVL.

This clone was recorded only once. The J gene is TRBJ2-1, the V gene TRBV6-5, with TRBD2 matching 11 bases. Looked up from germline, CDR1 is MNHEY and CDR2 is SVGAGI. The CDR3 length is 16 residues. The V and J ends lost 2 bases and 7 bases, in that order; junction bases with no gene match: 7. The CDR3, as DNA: TGTGCCAGCAGTTACCAATTAGCGGGGGGGCTTAATGAGCAGTTCTTC. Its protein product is CASSYQLAGGLNEQFF.

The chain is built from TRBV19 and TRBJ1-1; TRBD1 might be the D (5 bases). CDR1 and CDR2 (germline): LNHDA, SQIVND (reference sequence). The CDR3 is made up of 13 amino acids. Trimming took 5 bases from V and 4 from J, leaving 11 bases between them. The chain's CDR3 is CASSFPGGTEAFF. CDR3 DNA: TGTGCCAGTAGTTTCCCCGGGGGCACTGAAGCTTTCTTT.

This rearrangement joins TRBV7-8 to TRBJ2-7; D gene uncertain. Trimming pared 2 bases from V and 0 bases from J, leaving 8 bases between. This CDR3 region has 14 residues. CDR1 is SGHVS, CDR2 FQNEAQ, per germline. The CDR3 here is CASSLKRSSYEQYF. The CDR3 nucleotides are TGTGCCAGCAGCTTAAAGAGGAGCTCCTACGAGCAGTACTTC.